These T cell receptor beta chains were read from a single sample in a study of T cell repertoires in cytomegalovirus infection. Via MiXCR, TCRdb re-called the reads, giving one row per CDR3 protein. The table has a few hundred thousand distinct CDR3 sequences, about 17% seen once. Sequenced: CD8+ T cells from PBMCs. These receptors all stem from a human donor in good health (CMV status not recorded). Some clones in this sample may be carry-over from other donors' samples. CDR3s include the opening cysteine and the closing phenylalanine or tryptophan.

V,CDR3
TRBV6-2/TRBV6-3,CASSYPGTEFYGYTF
TRBV12-3/TRBV12-4,CASSPRARTTNMKETQYF
TRBV2,CASNDPDAAGQFYIHEQYF
TRBV7-4,CASSSVQSGGSPLHF
TRBV7-9,CASSLPSGYPGELFF
TRBV13,CASRKSGLGDEQFF
TRBV12-3/TRBV12-4,CASTTGQLSGYTF
TRBV20-1,CSAYREEQFF
TRBV4-1,CASSQENYAYEQYF
TRBV9,CASSMQGIVSGYTF
TRBV29-1,CSVWGPGGYGYTF
TRBV12-3/TRBV12-4,CASRVGVQPQHF
TRBV5-1,CASRKASYEQYF
TRBV28,CASSLTGNSYEQYF
TRBV6-5,CASSFRTKRDTEAFF
TRBV29-1,CSVSGQGPYEQYF
TRBV7-6,CASSILTGDQETQYF
TRBV28,CASSSSGGETQYF
TRBV7-8,CASSLSGLEQETQYF
TRBV27,CASSYGLGSYEQYF
TRBV12-3/TRBV12-4,CASFLFLGRLTDTQYF
TRBV7-2,CASSDSLNMNTEAFF
TRBV7-8,CASSLVAGPNYGYTF
TRBV7-9,CASSSSRPHVYNEQFF
TRBV20-1,CSARAGGGLTPYEQYF
TRBV6-2/TRBV6-3,CASRTGSRGDYSNQPQHF
TRBV20-1,CSAGFSNRGRGYTF
TRBV7-2,CASSLGGPTGYTF
TRBV12-3/TRBV12-4,CASSEGTYEQYF
TRBV7-9,CASSLVGTSETQYF
TRBV19,CASSISRGNQPQHF
TRBV12-3/TRBV12-4,CASRSGTDGLAGEQYF
TRBV7-8,CASSLASLRVRRTEAFF
TRBV4-1,CASSQAALPASGSYNEQFF